The clone carrying this TCR beta chain was observed a single time. Its antigen is not identified. CDR3 length equals 14 residues. Germline assignment: CDR1 MNHEY and CDR2 SMNVEV (reference sequence). The germline V and J ends were trimmed by 5 bases and 5 bases, with 15 bases remaining between them. Though probably carrying unrecorded immune exposures, donors were nominally healthy at sampling. PCR used 60 Vbeta primers and 13 Jbeta primers. TCRdb keeps only in-frame clones here, not all; method: immunoSEQ multiplex PCR. The sample includes over 140,000 clones, approximately 82% seen only once; the top ten take 1.4% to 1.5%. The sample originates from a study of cytomegalovirus exposure and HLA in healthy donors. Across the study: There were some 410 genotyped donors. Of these, 81% fell in the genetic ancestry cluster associated with self-reported Caucasian donors. Broader study findings: Later findings reportedly placed an Asian-associated ancestry cluster below the approximately 630-donor mean for N-insertions. Previously analyzed data showed that most TCR beta V segments were productive at a frequency of about 90% or about 30%.

The origin of this receptor is a man aged 25-45 years in good health and CMV-seropositive. The specimen sequenced was PBMCs. V is TRBV27 and J is TRBJ1-1; TRBD1 is a possible D gene (6 bases). For the CDR3, the DNA is TGTGCCAGCAGTCCCCTGGGGGCGGGTACTGAAGCTTTCTTT. As protein: CASSPLGAGTEAFF.